This entry lists 30 T cell receptor beta chains sequenced from one sample in a study of CD8 T cells in ankylosing spondylitis. The antigens of these receptors remain unknown. TCRdb re-derived calls from the 5' RACE reads in MiXCR, one entry per CDR3 protein. The sample lists around 480,000 distinct CDR3 sequences, approximately 17% occurring once. General study points: Seemingly distinctive of ankylosing spondylitis blood was a TCR beta motif formed by eight highly homologous variants.

The specimen was blood, either unsorted or a sorted T cell fraction (not recorded which). These receptors came from a male donor with ankylosing spondylitis.

Here the CDR3 DNA reads TGCAGCGTTGAAGGGGGGACAGGGGAGGGGACAGATACGCAGTATTTT. Protein product: CSVEGGTGEGTDTQYF. J is TRBJ2-3 and V is TRBV29-1; the match to TRBD1 covers 10 bases. The germline gives CDR1 SQVTM, CDR2 ANQGSEA. V gave up 1 base and J gave up 3 bases; unmatched junction bases: 7. This CDR3 spans 16 amino acids.

This clonotype was counted at least ten times. The V and J genes are TRBV4-2 and TRBJ1-3; no firm D call. The germline V gene has CDR1 LGHNA and CDR2 YNFKEQ. Trimming took 0 bases from V and 2 from J, leaving 8 bases between them. This CDR3 has 15 amino acids. Here the CDR3 reads CASSQERIPGNTIYF. In DNA, the CDR3 is TGTGCCAGCAGCCAAGAACGGATTCCTGGAAACACCATATATTTT.

CDR3 sequence: CASSQDLVVAGGAQETQYF. The CDR3 nucleotides are TGTGCCAGCAGCCAAGATCTCGTGGTAGCCGGGGGAGCCCAAGAGACCCAGTACTTC. The rearrangement joins TRBV3-1 to TRBJ2-5, with D perhaps TRBD2 (6 bases). Deletions cut 0 bases from V and 1 base from J, with 21 bases between. Germline V CDR1 and CDR2: LGHDT, YNNKEL (reference sequence). CDR3 length equals 19 residues.

This clonotype was seen only a few times. The rearrangement uses TRBV6-1 and TRBJ2-5, with TRBD2 matching 12 bases. This CDR3 has 15 residues. Germline V gives CDR1 MNHNS, CDR2 SASEGT. V dropped 6 bases and J dropped 4; count of bases not matched to a gene: 6. For the CDR3, the DNA is TGTGCCAGCAGGACGCTAGCGGGAGGGCCAGAGACCCAGTACTTC. Encoded protein: CASRTLAGGPETQYF.

This clonotype has just a few counts. V is TRBV4-1 and J is TRBJ2-7; TRBD1 matches 8 bases. The junction had 8 bases not matched to a gene; V was cut back by 1 base and J by 6 bases. Germline CDR1 MGHRA, CDR2 YSYEKL. CDR3 size: 15 residues. The CDR3 reads CASSQGWQGAFEQYF. In DNA form, the CDR3 reads TGCGCCAGCAGCCAAGGATGGCAGGGGGCTTTCGAGCAGTACTTC.

This clonotype was observed a handful of times. The chain carries TRBV6-1 and TRBJ1-6; maybe TRBD1 (5 bases). Germline CDR1 reads MNHNS; CDR2 reads SASEGT. The CDR3 has 14 residues. Trimming took off 6 bases at V and 7 bases at J, with 13 bases between the two ends. CDR3 coding DNA: TGTGCCAGCAGGGGGGAGAAGGGGAATTCACCCCTCCACTTT. This translates into CASRGEKGNSPLHF.

This clonotype was found a few times. The J gene is TRBJ2-7, the V gene TRBV2; either TRBD1 or TRBD2 may supply D (5 bases each). Trimming took off 6 bases at V and 1 base at J, with 13 bases between the two ends. The CDR3 length is 14 residues. CDR1 is SNHLY and CDR2 is FYNNEI in the germline V gene. This CDR3 is CASSSGSRSYEQYF. CDR3 coding DNA: TGTGCCAGCAGCTCAGGGAGTAGGTCCTACGAGCAGTACTTC.

The chain uses TRBV5-1 and TRBJ2-3, with unresolved D. V lost 3 bases and J 2 bases, leaving 13 bases between the germline ends. Germline V gene sequence: CDR1 SGHRS, CDR2 YFSETQ. This CDR3 has 15 amino acids. The CDR3 DNA follows: TGCGCCAGCAGCTCCAATCGCCCCCTCACAGATACGCAGTATTTT. Its translation is CASSSNRPLTDTQYF.

In this sample, this clonotype turned up a few times. This chain uses TRBV13 with TRBJ1-2; D is perhaps TRBD1 (5 bases). Germline V gene lookup returns CDR1 PRHDT and CDR2 FYEKMQ (reference sequence). V dropped 1 base and J dropped 0 bases, with 12 bases sitting between them. CDR3 length: 16 amino acids. The CDR3 region has the DNA TGTGCCAGCAGCTTAGTGGGGCAGAAAGCTAACTATGGCTACACCTTC. Protein: CASSLVGQKANYGYTF.

In this sample, this clonotype turned up a few times. The V and J genes are TRBV12-5 and TRBJ2-1; 10 bases line up with TRBD2. The CDR3 has 17 amino acids. With 5 bases clipped from V and 8 bases from J, the junction kept 15 bases outside the gene matches. The germline V gene has CDR1 LGHNT and CDR2 FRNRAP. The CDR3 DNA sequence: TGTGCTAGTGGTGCCCCGGGTGGGGCTAGCGGGAGCGATGAGCAGTTCTTC. This translates into CASGAPGGASGSDEQFF. Filled out from reference TRBV12-5 and TRBJ2-1, the complete variable domain reads DARVTQTPRHKVTEMGQEVTMRCQPILGHNTVFWYRQTMMQGLELLAYFRNRAPLDDSGMPKDRFSAEMPDATLATLKIQPSEPRDSAVYFCASGAPGGASGSDEQFFGPGTRLTVL.

This clonotype was counted between two and nine times. This chain connects TRBV20-1 to TRBJ1-5; D may be TRBD1 (5 bases). CDR1 is DFQATT and CDR2 is SNEGSKA in the germline V gene (reference sequence). This CDR3 has 14 amino acids. CDR3 in amino acids: CSLGGVISNQPQHF. The CDR3 DNA reads TGCAGCTTGGGGGGGGTCATTAGCAATCAGCCCCAGCATTTT.

This chain connects TRBV28 to TRBJ2-1, with TRBD1 as a possible D gene (6 bases). With 3 bases removed from V and 9 bases from J, the gap between germline ends came to 18 bases. This CDR3 has 15 amino acids. CDR1 is MDHEN and CDR2 is SYDVKM in the germline V gene. In DNA form, the CDR3 reads TGTGCCAGCAGTTTCGTGGGGACACCGGGCGGTGAGCAGTTCTTC. It is translated as CASSFVGTPGGEQFF.

The chain combines TRBV28 with TRBJ2-2; TRBD1 is a possible D gene (9 bases). V was clipped by 4 bases and J by 6 bases, with 24 bases between them. The germline gives CDR1 MDHEN, CDR2 SYDVKM. This CDR3 spans 18 amino acids. CDR3 amino acids: CASSWTGVTSGGAGELFF. For the CDR3, the DNA is TGTGCCAGCAGTTGGACAGGGGTAACTAGCGGAGGGGCCGGGGAGCTGTTTTTT.

The V call is TRBV7-2, the J call TRBJ2-7, with 13 bases identical to TRBD2. V gave up 5 bases and J gave up 7 bases; unmatched junction bases: 8. The CDR3 spans 15 residues. The germline CDR1 and CDR2 sequences are SGHTA and FQGNSA. The CDR3, as DNA: TGTGCCAGCAGCCAGAGACTAGCGGGAGGTGAAGAGCAGTACTTC. This gives the protein CASSQRLAGGEEQYF.

The rearrangement links TRBV12-3 or TRBV12-4 to TRBJ2-3, with TRBD2 identical over 12 bases. This CDR3 comprises 16 residues. Unmatched junction bases numbered 7, after V lost 5 bases and J lost 4 bases. The CDR3 DNA is TGTGCCAGCAGTCTCACTAGCGGGGGGTTCTCAGATACGCAGTATTTT. Protein sequence: CASSLTSGGFSDTQYF.

This clonotype was seen a few times. CDR3 sequence reads: CASSPRTLKDWGYTF. DNA for the CDR3: TGTGCCAGCAGTCCTAGGACATTAAAGGATTGGGGCTACACCTTC. The chain joins TRBV27 to TRBJ1-2; a weak D match, TRBD1 (5 bases). CDR3 length: 15 residues. With 5 bases removed from V and 8 bases from J, the gap between germline ends came to 21 bases. Germline CDR1 and CDR2: MNHEY and SMNVEV (reference sequence).

The table lists this clonotype with a few counts. The chain uses TRBV2 and TRBJ2-2, with TRBD1 identical over 10 bases. This CDR3 comprises 13 residues. V dropped 6 bases and J dropped 6; count of bases not matched to a gene: 1. The V gene's germline CDR1 is SNHLY and CDR2 FYNNEI. CDR3 in amino acids: CASRGTGAGELFF. The CDR3 nucleotides are TGTGCCAGCAGGGGGACAGGGGCCGGGGAGCTGTTTTTT.

This clonotype was counted a few times. This sequence joins TRBV7-2 and TRBJ1-3, with no clear D. Germline lookup yields CDR1 SGHTA and CDR2 FQGNSA. V was trimmed by 5 bases and J by 0 bases, leaving 11 bases between them. This CDR3 has 15 amino acids. CDR3: CASSPATGSGNTIYF. As DNA, the CDR3 is TGTGCCAGCAGCCCGGCCACGGGCTCTGGAAACACCATATATTTT.

The chain links TRBV6-5 to TRBJ1-1, with TRBD1 identical over 7 bases. V was clipped by 3 bases and J by 0 bases; unmatched bases: 10. The CDR3 extends over 17 amino acids. Per the germline V gene, CDR1 is MNHEY and CDR2 is SVGAGI. CDR3 coding DNA: TGTGCCAGCAGTTATCCGCCGGGACAGCTCATGAACACTGAAGCTTTCTTT. It specifies CASSYPPGQLMNTEAFF.

The chain combines TRBV20-1 with TRBJ2-2; maybe TRBD1 (5 bases). The CDR3 sequence is 13 residues long. Trimming took off 3 bases at V and 1 base at J, with 6 bases between the two ends. CDR1 DFQATT and CDR2 SNEGSKA come from the germline V gene (reference sequence). The CDR3 loop reads CSARGQNTGELFF. CDR3 coding DNA: TGCAGTGCTAGGGGGCAGAACACCGGGGAGCTGTTTTTT.

The sample holds many counts of this clonotype. CDR3 nucleotide sequence: TGCGCCAGCAGCTTGGTGGCCCCGGAGACCCAGTACTTC. Its translation is CASSLVAPETQYF. The rearrangement joins TRBV5-1 to TRBJ2-5; D gene uncertain. Germline lookup yields CDR1 SGHRS and CDR2 YFSETQ. This CDR3 spans 13 amino acids. Trimming removed 0 bases from V and 5 bases from J, with 8 bases in between.

This clonotype was seen just once. This may be a read error, as it is one base from a much larger clone. The chain is built from TRBV20-1 and TRBJ2-7; D might be TRBD1 or TRBD2, each matching 5 bases. The CDR3 has 11 amino acids. Germline CDR1 and CDR2: DFQATT and SNEGSKA (reference sequence). CDR3 residues: CSARGSCEQYF. The DNA of the CDR3 is TGCAGTGCTCGGGGCTCCTGCGAGCAGTACTTC.

J is TRBJ2-7 and V is TRBV10-2; D gene uncertain. The V and J ends lost 6 bases and 3 bases respectively, with 9 bases between them. The CDR3 extends over 12 amino acids. The germline V gene encodes CDR1 WSHSY and CDR2 SAAADI. This CDR3 is CASREQSYEQYF. The CDR3 DNA is TGCGCCAGCAGGGAGCAAAGCTACGAGCAGTACTTC.

J is TRBJ2-3 and V is TRBV29-1; a possible D gene is TRBD2 (6 bases). The V end was cut by 4 bases, the J end by 1 base, with 12 bases between. The CDR3 has 14 residues. Germline V gene data show CDR1 as SQVTM and CDR2 as ANQGSEA. CDR3 region: CSVVGGEGTDTQYF. CDR3 nucleotide sequence: TGCAGCGTTGTTGGCGGGGAAGGCACAGATACGCAGTATTTT.

The CDR3, as DNA: TGTGCCAGCAGCCGCGGGATTGGCGACACTGAAGCTTTCTTT. Translated, it gives CASSRGIGDTEAFF. The chain links TRBV7-9 to TRBJ1-1; no reliable D call. The CDR3 covers 14 residues. The germline V gene encodes CDR1 SEHNR and CDR2 FQNEAQ (reference sequence). V lost 5 bases and J 3 bases, leaving 13 bases between the germline ends.

This clonotype was seen many times. This chain uses TRBV5-1 with TRBJ2-7, with D perhaps TRBD2 (7 bases). V was clipped by 4 bases and J by 5 bases, with 16 bases between them. The CDR3 covers 14 residues. Per the germline V gene, CDR1 is SGHRS and CDR2 is YFSETQ. The CDR3 sequence: CASSVTGRVDEQYF. CDR3 sequence (DNA): TGCGCCAGCAGCGTAACAGGGAGGGTTGACGAGCAGTACTTC.

This clonotype was counted many times. The CDR3 is CASSQRTGNTEAFF. In DNA, the CDR3 is TGTGCCAGCAGCCAGAGGACAGGGAACACTGAAGCTTTCTTT. The chain combines TRBV3-1 with TRBJ1-1; TRBD1 matches 7 bases. The germline gives CDR1 LGHDT, CDR2 YNNKEL (reference sequence). The V gene end was trimmed by 3 bases and the J gene end by 1 base; junction bases not matched to a gene: 2. The CDR3 loop spans 14 amino acids. Supplemented by reference TRBV3-1 and TRBJ1-1, the full variable domain reads DTAVSQTPKYLVTQMGNDKSIKCEQNLGHDTMYWYKQDSKKFLKIMFSYNNKELIINETVPNRFSPKSPDKAHLNLHINSLELGDSAVYFCASSQRTGNTEAFFGQGTRLTVV.

This clonotype was found a few times. The gene calls are TRBV6-2 or TRBV6-3 and TRBJ2-6, with TRBD1 matching 7 bases. This CDR3 is built from 16 residues. Germline values: CDR1 MNHEY, CDR2 SVGEGT. The junction had 6 bases not matched to a gene; V was cut back by 5 bases and J by 2 bases. CDR3 in DNA: TGTGCCAGCAGTCAAGACAGGGCCCCTGGGGCCAACGTCCTGACTTTC. This codes for CASSQDRAPGANVLTF.

The gene calls are TRBV6-1 and TRBJ1-6; D is uncertain. Trimming left V 6 bases short and J 8 bases short, with 11 bases between. Germline lookup yields CDR1 MNHNS and CDR2 SASEGT. This CDR3 contains 13 residues. CDR3 sequence (DNA): TGTGCCAGCAGCCGCACAGTAGATTCACCCCTCCACTTT. Its protein product is CASSRTVDSPLHF.

There are a few counts of this clonotype. This chain joins TRBV2 and TRBJ2-3; D might be TRBD1 (5 bases). The CDR3 consists of 14 residues. CDR1 and CDR2 (germline): SNHLY, FYNNEI. V lost 8 bases and J lost 5, with 17 bases in between. The CDR3 DNA reads as TGTGCCAGCGACTCTCGGCTCCAGGGAGATACGCAGTATTTT. This gives the protein CASDSRLQGDTQYF.